This passage covers 23 T cell receptor beta chains from one sample sequenced in a study of shared clonotypes between healthy human individuals. Method: immunoSEQ multiplex PCR; TCRdb's copy keeps in-frame clones and lacks some. Altogether some 1.5 million clones are present, 95% to 97% being singletons, with the ten largest covering approximately 1.2%. Sequenced input: naive CD4+ T cells sorted from blood. Subset defined: CD45RA+ positively selected. All receptors come from a man under 40 in good health.

V usage is TRBV14 and J usage is TRBJ1-4; TRBD1 is a possible D gene (6 bases). The CDR3 is 16 residues long. Trimming stripped 4 bases from V and 8 bases from J, with 20 bases between. The germline V gene encodes CDR1 SGHDN and CDR2 FVKESK. The CDR3, as DNA: TGTGCCAGCAGCCTACTGTCCGGGACAAAGAGGGAAAAACTGTTTTTT. Encoded protein: CASSLLSGTKREKLFF.

V gene TRBV7-9 combines with J gene TRBJ1-4, with D uncertain. The CDR3 contains 14 residues. With 2 bases removed from V and 6 bases from J, the gap between germline ends came to 10 bases. Per germline, CDR1 SEHNR and CDR2 FQNEAQ (reference sequence). CDR3 sequence: CASSLSKTHEKLFF. CDR3 nucleotide sequence: TGTGCCAGCAGCTTAAGCAAGACGCATGAAAAACTGTTTTTT.

The chain has TRBV9 and TRBJ2-5, with D perhaps TRBD1 (6 bases). This CDR3 is built from 14 residues. Germline V lookup: CDR1 SGDLS, CDR2 YYNGEE. The V end was cut by 4 bases, the J end by 5 bases, with 15 bases between. The DNA for the CDR3 is TGTGCCAGCAGCCCGAGGGGGAGTGGGGAGACCCAGTACTTC. Amino acid sequence: CASSPRGSGETQYF.

This chain joins TRBV11-2 and TRBJ2-1; no definite D call. CDR1 is SGHAT and CDR2 is FQNNGV in the germline V gene. The ends were cut back, 2 bases at V and 9 bases at J, with 11 bases in the middle. The CDR3 sequence is 13 residues long. The CDR3 protein is CASSLRLGGEQFF. CDR3 coding DNA: TGTGCCAGCAGCTTAAGATTGGGCGGTGAGCAGTTCTTC.

The chain has TRBV4-1 and TRBJ2-7; D is unclear. This CDR3 has 17 amino acids. Trimming shortened V by 2 bases and J by 0 bases, and 17 bases separated the two germline ends. Germline V gene sequence: CDR1 MGHRA, CDR2 YSYEKL. Here the CDR3 reads CASSQLILQQSSYEQYF. DNA for the CDR3: TGCGCCAGCAGCCAACTTATATTACAGCAGAGCTCCTACGAGCAGTACTTC.

This chain connects TRBV7-9 to TRBJ2-7, with a weak D call TRBD2 (7 bases). Germline CDR1 is SEHNR and CDR2 is FQNEAQ (reference sequence). CDR3 size: 14 residues. The V and J ends lost 1 base and 4 bases respectively, with 11 bases between them. This chain's CDR3 is CASSLVGGQYEQYF. CDR3 coding DNA: TGTGCCAGCAGCTTAGTGGGGGGGCAGTACGAGCAGTACTTC.

The chain links TRBV14 to TRBJ2-1; 9 bases align to TRBD2. Germline trimming cut 4 bases from V and 4 bases from J; bases unmatched to any gene: 8. Germline V gene lookup returns CDR1 SGHDN and CDR2 FVKESK. The CDR3 is made up of 16 amino acids. The chain's CDR3 is CASSPPGAGGYNEQFF. For the CDR3, the DNA is TGTGCCAGCAGCCCCCCAGGGGCGGGAGGGTACAATGAGCAGTTCTTC.

The chain joins TRBV30 to TRBJ2-1; D is perhaps TRBD1 or TRBD2 (6 bases each). Germline V gives CDR1 GTSNPN, CDR2 SVGIG (reference sequence). This CDR3 is 13 amino acids long. V gave up 4 bases and J gave up 6 bases, with 13 bases separating them. CDR3 region: CAWTGAFRNEQFF. The CDR3 nucleotides read TGTGCCTGGACGGGGGCGTTCCGCAATGAGCAGTTCTTC. Full variable domain (outside the CDR3, taken from reference TRBV30 and TRBJ2-1): SQTIHQWPATLVQPVGSPLSLECTVEGTSNPNLYWYRQAAGRGLQLLFYSVGIGQISSEVPQNLSASRPQDRQFILSSKKLLLSDSGFYLCAWTGAFRNEQFFGPGTRLTVL.

J is TRBJ2-1 and V is TRBV28; TRBD2 matches at 7 bases. Germline-derived CDR1 and CDR2 are MDHEN and SYDVKM. The CDR3 totals 13 residues. V was pared by 8 bases and J by 6 bases, with 7 bases of the junction left unmatched. CDR3 sequence: CASLLSGANEQFF. The CDR3 region has the DNA TGTGCCAGCCTACTAAGCGGGGCCAATGAGCAGTTCTTC.

This rearrangement joins TRBV5-1 to TRBJ2-7; D is perhaps TRBD1 (6 bases). Trimming took off 6 bases at V and 8 bases at J, with 12 bases between the two ends. The CDR3 has 11 amino acids. The germline gives CDR1 SGHRS, CDR2 YFSETQ. CDR3 in DNA: TGCGCCAGCAACTTACAGGGAAAGCAGTACTTC. Protein: CASNLQGKQYF.

A few counts support this clone. The chain links TRBV27 to TRBJ2-7; D is uncertain. CDR1 is MNHEY and CDR2 is SMNVEV in the germline V gene (reference sequence). The CDR3 covers 16 residues. Trimming took 5 bases from V and 2 from J, leaving 19 bases between them. CDR3 sequence: CASSRTSMLGTYEQYF. The CDR3 region has the DNA TGTGCCAGCAGTAGGACCTCCATGCTGGGAACCTACGAGCAGTACTTC.

The chain has TRBV5-5 and TRBJ2-7; TRBD1 is a possible D gene (6 bases). Germline loops: CDR1 SGHKS, CDR2 YYEKEE (reference sequence). Trimming left V 1 base short and J 1 base short, with 9 bases between. The CDR3 is 14 amino acids. The chain's CDR3 is CASSLRDTSYEQYF. CDR3 DNA: TGTGCCAGCAGCTTGAGGGACACTTCCTACGAGCAGTACTTC. Supplemented by reference TRBV5-5 and TRBJ2-7, the full variable domain reads DAGVTQSPTHLIKTRGQQVTLRCSPISGHKSVSWYQQVLGQGPQFIFQYYEKEERGRGNFPDRFSARQFPNYSSELNVNALLLGDSALYLCASSLRDTSYEQYFGPGTRLTVT.

Only one count was recorded for this clone. The chain uses TRBV25-1 and TRBJ1-2; 8 nucleotides align to TRBD1. V dropped 4 bases and J dropped 8; count of bases not matched to a gene: 6. Germline V gives CDR1 MGHDK, CDR2 SYGVNS. The CDR3 is 13 residues long. The CDR3: CASSGTGLGGYTF. CDR3 bases: TGTGCCAGCAGTGGGACAGGGCTGGGGGGCTACACCTTC.

This sequence joins TRBV27 and TRBJ2-1, with a tentative D call TRBD2 (5 bases). The CDR3 is 15 residues long. V lost 8 bases to trimming and J lost 4 bases, with 18 bases between them. Germline V CDR1 and CDR2: MNHEY, SMNVEV (reference sequence). The CDR3 protein is CASRPRERRYNEQFF. CDR3 nucleotides: TGTGCCAGCCGGCCGAGGGAGCGGAGATACAATGAGCAGTTCTTC.

This clone was seen a single time. The genes are TRBV28 and TRBJ2-2; D is possibly TRBD1 (5 bases). Trimming left V 5 bases short and J 1 base short, with 8 bases between. The length of the CDR3 is 14 residues. The germline V gene encodes CDR1 MDHEN and CDR2 SYDVKM. The CDR3 DNA sequence: TGTGCCAGCAGTCTAACAGGGAACACCGGGGAGCTGTTTTTT. Its translation: CASSLTGNTGELFF.

This chain uses TRBV28 with TRBJ1-1, with D possibly TRBD1 on 6 matching bases. The CDR3 length is 17 residues. The V end lost 3 bases, the J end lost 3 bases, and 20 bases lay between the germline ends. Germline V lookup: CDR1 MDHEN, CDR2 SYDVKM. The CDR3, as DNA: TGTGCCAGCAGTTTTGTCTTTTCAGGGGCTGGCGACACTGAAGCTTTCTTT. Translated: CASSFVFSGAGDTEAFF.

The chain uses TRBV9 and TRBJ2-7; tentative D call: TRBD2 (6 bases). CDR3 length: 14 residues. The germline V and J ends were trimmed by 2 bases and 0 bases, with 9 bases remaining between them. Per the germline V gene, CDR1 is SGDLS and CDR2 is YYNGEE. The CDR3 spells CASSVGDSSYEQYF. For the CDR3, the DNA is TGTGCCAGCAGCGTTGGGGACTCCTCCTACGAGCAGTACTTC. Full variable domain (missing parts from reference TRBV9 and TRBJ2-7): DSGVTQTPKHLITATGQRVTLRCSPRSGDLSVYWYQQSLDQGLQFLIQYYNGEERAKGNILERFSAQQFPDLHSELNLSSLELGDSALYFCASSVGDSSYEQYFGPGTRLTVT.

The rearrangement links TRBV6-1 to TRBJ2-1; 9 nucleotides align to TRBD2. J gave up 0 bases and V 4 bases, and 10 bases lay outside the gene matches. CDR3 length: 18 residues. Per the germline V gene, CDR1 is MNHNS and CDR2 is SASEGT. This CDR3 is CASSVLAGAGSSYNEQFF. CDR3 bases: TGTGCCAGCAGTGTGTTAGCGGGGGCGGGTAGCTCCTACAATGAGCAGTTCTTC.

V usage is TRBV10-3 and J usage is TRBJ2-3, with D perhaps given as TRBD1 or TRBD2 (5 bases each). CDR1 is ENHRY and CDR2 is SYGVKD in the germline V gene. V was clipped by 3 bases and J by 4 bases, with 14 bases between them. The CDR3 has 15 residues. The CDR3: CAISDWGKRPDTQYF. The DNA of the CDR3 is TGTGCCATCAGTGATTGGGGGAAGAGACCAGATACGCAGTATTTT.

Note on this clone: At the DNA level, this CDR3 is encoded by other sequences in the same sample as well. This chain connects TRBV18 to TRBJ2-5; 12 bases match TRBD2. Germline CDR1 and CDR2: KGHSH and LQKENI. The CDR3 runs to 15 residues. J gave up 0 bases and V 5 bases, and 1 base lay outside the gene matches. CDR3 in DNA: TGTGCCAGCTCAGGACTAGCGGGAAACCAAGAGACCCAGTACTTC. This encodes CASSGLAGNQETQYF.

V usage is TRBV28 and J usage is TRBJ2-1; TRBD2 is a possible D gene (5 bases). Trimming took 5 bases from V and 10 from J, leaving 15 bases between them. Per germline, CDR1 MDHEN and CDR2 SYDVKM. The CDR3 loop spans 13 amino acids. CDR3 region: CASSPVLPGEQFF. DNA for the CDR3: TGTGCCAGCAGTCCGGTCCTGCCGGGAGAGCAGTTCTTC.

The chain links TRBV9 to TRBJ2-7; 9 bases align to TRBD1. CDR1 SGDLS and CDR2 YYNGEE come from the germline V gene. With V trimmed by 4 bases and J by 3 bases, 5 bases remained unmatched. The CDR3 sequence is 14 residues long. CDR3 loop: CASSPRTGDYEQYF. The CDR3 region has the DNA TGTGCCAGCAGCCCAAGGACAGGGGACTACGAGCAGTACTTC.

The chain is built from TRBV28 and TRBJ2-5; TRBD1 aligns across 9 bases. After removal of 4 bases from V and 1 base from J, the junction contained 7 bases not matched to a gene. The germline V gene encodes CDR1 MDHEN and CDR2 SYDVKM. The CDR3 contains 16 residues. This CDR3 is CASSSGTGRRQETQYF. The CDR3 region has the DNA TGTGCCAGCAGTTCCGGGACAGGGAGACGCCAAGAGACCCAGTACTTC.